This TCR beta chain was found in a study of blood T cells in healthy people across ages. In this sample, this clonotype turned up a few times. With a J-beta primer mix and a sample-barcoded 5' primer, a second PCR ran roughly 6 to 12 cycles. Each cDNA molecule, via a template-switch adaptor with 12 random nucleotides, was tagged. TCRdb itself ran the 5' RACE reads through MiXCR, one entry per CDR3 protein. The data show hundreds of thousands of distinct CDR3 sequences, more than 35% seen once. There were healthy Caucasian individuals from Russia, aged about 6 to 100, serving as donors. This CDR3 region has 15 residues. The ends lost 5 bases at V and 3 bases at J; junction bases unmatched: 8. Germline-derived CDR1 and CDR2 are PRHDT and FYEKMQ (reference sequence).

This sequence joins TRBV13 and TRBJ1-2; 8 bases are a match to TRBD1. The sequence was obtained from a man older than 75 in good health. Sequenced: blood. This CDR3 is CASSRTQGAYYGYTF. In DNA form, the CDR3 reads TGTGCCAGCAGCCGCACGCAGGGGGCTTACTATGGCTACACCTTC.